The entry below gives a single T cell receptor (beta chain) sequence along with its context. Its target is unknown. This CDR3 spans 15 amino acids. CDR1 MNHEY and CDR2 SVGAGI come from the germline V gene. V lost 5 bases to trimming and J lost 1 base; unmatched junction nucleotides: 6. This entry belongs to a study of blood T cells in healthy people across ages. Study observations and caveats: TCR beta diversity was tightly associated with the proportion of naive T cells. Investigators treated diversity estimates from one million T cells as underestimates. Per million T cells, TCR beta diversity dropped roughly linearly as age increased.

Through a sample-barcoded 5' primer and a J-beta primer mix, a second PCR was run for 7 to 11 cycles. TCRdb re-analysed the 5' RACE reads in MiXCR, keeping a single row per CDR3 protein. The table records 890,000 or so distinct CDR3 sequences, roughly 60% of them present only once. Every sample yielded at least 6 million isolated PBMCs. The origin of this receptor is a man aged 25-45 years in good health. The sequencing input was blood. The rearrangement links TRBV6-5 to TRBJ2-5, with 8 positions matching TRBD2. For the CDR3, the DNA is TGTGCCAGCAGTCAATCCGGGACTAGCCAAGAGACCCAGTACTTC. It encodes CASSQSGTSQETQYF.